This section outlines one T cell receptor beta chain sequence together with its context. Its cognate antigen is unknown. The record originates from a study of cytomegalovirus exposure and HLA in healthy donors. The PCR contained 60 Vbeta and 13 Jbeta primers. The repertoire was sequenced with immunoSEQ multiplex PCR; TCRdb's copy has only in-frame clones and lacks some. The sample comprises some 120,000 clones, approximately 78% of which are singletons, and roughly a tenth rests with the top ten. The CDR3 totals 18 residues. With 2 bases removed from V and 2 bases from J, the gap between germline ends came to 21 bases. Germline CDR1 and CDR2: MDHEN and SYDVKM. Each donor was nominally healthy when sampled (though unrecorded immune exposures were likely). Regarding the study as a whole: The authors considered a cluster of highly shared sequence variants likely to be a sequencing artifact. It was reported that the classifier diagnosed cytomegalovirus status with high specificity and sensitivity in both the original and validation cohorts. A later analysis showed that HLA-associated TCR beta chains had undergone more clonal expansion than equally common others.

The sequence was obtained from a man younger than 40 in good health and CMV-seropositive. Sequenced: PBMCs. The chain joins TRBV28 to TRBJ1-2; a possible D gene is TRBD1 (6 bases). CDR3 region: CASSLPETRPGGNYGYTF. DNA for the CDR3: TGTGCCAGCAGTTTACCCGAGACTAGGCCGGGGGGCAACTATGGCTACACCTTC.